The 10 T cell receptor beta chains below come from one sample, sequenced in a study of T cell responses to AZD1222 COVID-19 vaccine. TCRdb's table, derived via immunoSEQ multiplex PCR, lists solely in-frame clones and lacks some. The sample lists 100,000 to 150,000 clones, about 90% occurring once. This specimen consisted of peripheral blood, obtained on day 0 of AZD1222 vaccination. These receptors originate from an adult in good health.

The J gene is TRBJ2-2, the V gene TRBV7-3; TRBD2 aligns across 15 bases. CDR3 size: 18 residues. The junction had 4 bases not matched to a gene; V was cut back by 5 bases and J by 0 bases. Germline V lookup: CDR1 SGHTA, CDR2 FQGTGA. The CDR3: CASSQGLAGGSNTGELFF. The CDR3 DNA reads as TGTGCCAGCAGCCAGGGACTAGCGGGAGGATCGAACACCGGGGAGCTGTTTTTT.

This sequence joins TRBV19 and TRBJ1-5; D is perhaps TRBD1 (5 bases). V lost 3 bases and J lost 2, with 11 bases in between. CDR1 is LNHDA and CDR2 is SQIVND in the germline V gene (reference sequence). The CDR3 is made up of 15 amino acids. CDR3 nucleotides: TGTGCCAGTAGTATCGTGGGGGGGGGCAATCAGCCCCAGCATTTT. Translating gives CASSIVGGGNQPQHF.

The rearrangement uses TRBV6-5 and TRBJ1-6, with 11 positions matching TRBD1. Germline V gives CDR1 MNHEY, CDR2 SVGAGI. The junction had 11 bases not matched to a gene; V was cut back by 10 bases and J by 9 bases. The CDR3 spans 15 residues. CDR3 DNA: TGTGCCACCTCAAAGCCGGGACAGGGGGTTTCACCCCTCCACTTT. Protein product: CATSKPGQGVSPLHF.

J is TRBJ1-2 and V is TRBV30; D uncertain. The germline V gene encodes CDR1 GTSNPN and CDR2 SVGIG (reference sequence). The CDR3 has 11 amino acids. Trimming cost V 7 bases and J 9 bases, with 15 bases left between them. The CDR3 loop is CASDRGGSYTF. CDR3 in DNA: TGTGCCTCGGATCGCGGTGGTAGCTACACCTTC.

This clone was recorded only once. The chain is built from TRBV30 and TRBJ1-2; weak D call: TRBD1 (5 bases). Trimming cost V 1 base and J 7 bases, with 19 bases left between them. Germline assignment: CDR1 GTSNPN and CDR2 SVGIG (reference sequence). The CDR3 has 15 residues. The CDR3: CAWSAAGHWVLGYTF. CDR3 DNA sequence: TGTGCCTGGAGTGCCGCCGGACACTGGGTACTTGGCTACACCTTC.

This clone showed up just a few times. The chain carries TRBV10-2 and TRBJ2-3; 11 bases fit TRBD2. The germline V gene has CDR1 WSHSY and CDR2 SAAADI. The CDR3 runs 16 residues. Unmatched junction bases numbered 7, after V lost 2 bases and J lost 6 bases. The CDR3 DNA sequence: TGCGCCAGCAGTGAGGCCCGACTAGCGGGGATTGATACGCAGTATTTT. It codes for CASSEARLAGIDTQYF.

The V and J genes are TRBV3-1 (or the pseudogene TRBV3-2) and TRBJ2-1, with 14 nucleotides matching TRBD2. There are 18 residues in the CDR3. With V trimmed by 4 bases and J by 5 bases, 10 bases remained unmatched. Germline V gene data show CDR1 as LGHDT and CDR2 as YNNKEL (reference sequence). Here the CDR3 DNA reads TGTGCCAGCAGCCTACTATCCCGACTAGCGGGGGGGAACAATGAGCAGTTCTTC. This gives the protein CASSLLSRLAGGNNEQFF.

This clone has a single count. V gene TRBV19 combines with J gene TRBJ2-1, with TRBD2 identical over 11 bases. CDR1 is LNHDA and CDR2 is SQIVND in the germline V gene (reference sequence). V gave up 6 bases and J gave up 1 base; unmatched junction bases: 20. The CDR3 length is 21 residues. This CDR3 reads CASSDLASGGSQGGSYNEQFF. In DNA, the CDR3 is TGTGCCAGTAGCGACCTAGCTAGCGGGGGGTCGCAAGGAGGTTCCTACAATGAGCAGTTCTTC. Combining the CDR3 with reference TRBV19 and TRBJ2-1 gives the whole variable domain DGGITQSPKYLFRKEGQNVTLSCEQNLNHDAMYWYRQDPGQGLRLIYYSQIVNDFQKGDIAEGYSVSREKKESFPLTVTSAQKNPTAFYLCASSDLASGGSQGGSYNEQFFGPGTRLTVL.

The chain joins TRBV21-1 to TRBJ2-3; the D call of TRBD2 is as the table states it, not checked on the DNA. TRBV21-1 is a pseudogene. CDR3 length: 22 residues. The CDR3 reads CASSRAWVGLAGGSGRTDTQYF. CDR3 bases: TGTGCCAGCAGCAGGGCGTGGGTGGGACTAGCGGGAGGATCGGGGCGAACAGATACGCAGTATTTT.

This chain joins TRBV4-3 and TRBJ1-2; 7 bases align to TRBD1. V gave up 2 bases and J gave up 5 bases; unmatched junction bases: 11. This CDR3 region has 16 residues. Germline assignment: CDR1 LGHNA and CDR2 YSLEER. The CDR3 is CASSQIRDRGYYGYTF. The CDR3 DNA follows: TGCGCCAGCAGCCAAATTCGGGACAGAGGATATTATGGCTACACCTTC.